This record covers a single T cell receptor (beta chain). This table comes from immunoSEQ multiplex PCR, and its TCRdb copy is limited to in-frame clones, with some not included. This sample has about 70,000 clones, with roughly 80% found just once. This specimen comes from a study of OX40 agonist ivuxolimab in advanced cancers. Germline CDR1 and CDR2: KGHSH and LQKENI. V was trimmed by 2 bases and J by 7 bases, leaving 14 bases between them. The CDR3 is made up of 14 amino acids. Sequencing was performed on CD4+ or CD8+ T cells sorted from blood, taken in a trial of the OX40 agonist ivuxolimab. J is TRBJ1-1 and V is TRBV18; D not resolved. This clonotype was obtained from an adult with an advanced solid tumor such as melanoma, head and neck, liver or kidney cancer. The chain's CDR3 is CASSPASWQSEAFF. CDR3 coding DNA: TGTGCCAGCTCACCAGCTTCGTGGCAGAGTGAAGCTTTCTTT.